This TCR beta chain was profiled in a study of neurological immune-mediated disorders. TCRdb used MiXCR to reprocess the 5' RACE reads, holding one entry per CDR3 protein. This table has about 62,000 distinct CDR3 sequences, around 3.8% appearing once. Trimming took 0 bases from V and 3 from J; bases not matched to a gene: 11. This CDR3 has 17 residues. The V gene's germline CDR1 is DFQATT and CDR2 SNEGSKA (reference sequence). This clonotype was sampled from a woman aged 45-65 years with multiple sclerosis. The sequencing sample was made of PBMCs. The genes are TRBV20-1 and TRBJ1-5; 7 positions match TRBD1. The DNA of the CDR3 is TGCAGTGCTAGAGACCTCAACGACAGGGTCCCCAATCAGCCCCAGCATTTT. Translation: CSARDLNDRVPNQPQHF.